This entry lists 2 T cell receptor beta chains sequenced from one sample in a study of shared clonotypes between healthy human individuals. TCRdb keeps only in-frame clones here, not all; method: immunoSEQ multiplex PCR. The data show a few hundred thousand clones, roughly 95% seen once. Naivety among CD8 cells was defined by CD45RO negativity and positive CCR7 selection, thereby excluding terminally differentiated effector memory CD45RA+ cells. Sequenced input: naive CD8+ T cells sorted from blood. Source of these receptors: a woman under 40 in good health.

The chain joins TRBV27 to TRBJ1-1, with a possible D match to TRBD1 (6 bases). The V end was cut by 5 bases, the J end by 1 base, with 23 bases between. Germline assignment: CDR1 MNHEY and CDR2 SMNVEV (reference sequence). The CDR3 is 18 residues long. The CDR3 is CASSRLTGMGVSNTEAFF. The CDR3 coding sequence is TGTGCCAGCAGTAGGCTCACAGGGATGGGTGTGTCGAACACTGAAGCTTTCTTT.

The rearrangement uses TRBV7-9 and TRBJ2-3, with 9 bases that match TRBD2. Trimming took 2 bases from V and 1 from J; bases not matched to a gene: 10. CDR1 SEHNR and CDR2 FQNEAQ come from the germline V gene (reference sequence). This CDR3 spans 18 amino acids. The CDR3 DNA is TGTGCCAGCAGCTTACCTTCGGGTAGCGGGAGTGGCACAGATACGCAGTATTTT. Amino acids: CASSLPSGSGSGTDTQYF.